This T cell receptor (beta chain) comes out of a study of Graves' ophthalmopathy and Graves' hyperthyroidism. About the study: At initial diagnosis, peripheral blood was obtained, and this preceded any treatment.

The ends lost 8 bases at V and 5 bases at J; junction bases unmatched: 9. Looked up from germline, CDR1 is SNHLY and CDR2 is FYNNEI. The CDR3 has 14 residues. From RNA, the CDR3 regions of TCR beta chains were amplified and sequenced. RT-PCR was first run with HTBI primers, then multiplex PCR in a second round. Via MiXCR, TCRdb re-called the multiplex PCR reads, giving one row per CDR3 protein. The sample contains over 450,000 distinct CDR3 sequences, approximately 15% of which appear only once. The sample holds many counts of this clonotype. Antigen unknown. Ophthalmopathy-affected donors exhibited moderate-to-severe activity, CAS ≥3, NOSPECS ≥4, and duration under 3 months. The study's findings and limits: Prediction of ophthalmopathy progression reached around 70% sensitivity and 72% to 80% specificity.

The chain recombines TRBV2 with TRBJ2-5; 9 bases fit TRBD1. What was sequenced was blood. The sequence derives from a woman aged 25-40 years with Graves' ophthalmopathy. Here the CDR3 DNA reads TGTGCCAGCTCCCGCGGGACAGGGATGGAGACCCAGTACTTC. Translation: CASSRGTGMETQYF.